This TCR beta chain was profiled in a study of CD8 T cells in Susac syndrome. V lost 0 bases and J 7 bases, leaving 7 bases between the germline ends. This CDR3 spans 13 amino acids. Per germline, CDR1 LGHNA and CDR2 YSLEER. Random hexamers were used to reverse transcribe an amount of roughly 0.45 to 1 ug RNA. TCRdb independently ran MiXCR on the immunoSEQ multiplex PCR reads; one entry per CDR3 protein. The table has approximately 180,000 distinct CDR3 sequences, roughly 92% seen once. The sequencing input was CD4+ T cells from PBMCs. The chain is built from TRBV4-3 and TRBJ1-5; no reliable D call. This TCR was sampled from a human donor with multiple sclerosis. For the CDR3, the DNA is TGCGCCAGCAGCCAAGAAGCCGGACAGCCCCAGCATTTT. Translation: CASSQEAGQPQHF.